Sequencing of this TCR beta chain was carried out in a study of blood T cell repertoires in COVID-19. Overall study context: Sample material is recorded as cDNA or gDNA derived from T cells, B-cell-depleted T cells, or PBMCs.

Sequenced by immunoSEQ multiplex PCR; TCRdb stores in-frame clones only, minus some. The sample has 120,000 or so clones, less than 85% seen once. The CDR3 is 13 amino acids. V shed 3 bases and J shed 2 bases, with 8 bases lying between them. CDR1 and CDR2 (germline): SGDLS, YYNGEE. The TCR sequence derives from a man in his fifties with acute or convalescent COVID-19. The sequencing sample was made of peripheral blood. The chain carries TRBV9 and TRBJ2-5, with a tentative D call TRBD2 (5 bases). CDR3 in DNA: TGTGCCAGCAGCGCGACTATACAAGAGACCCAGTACTTC. It specifies CASSATIQETQYF.